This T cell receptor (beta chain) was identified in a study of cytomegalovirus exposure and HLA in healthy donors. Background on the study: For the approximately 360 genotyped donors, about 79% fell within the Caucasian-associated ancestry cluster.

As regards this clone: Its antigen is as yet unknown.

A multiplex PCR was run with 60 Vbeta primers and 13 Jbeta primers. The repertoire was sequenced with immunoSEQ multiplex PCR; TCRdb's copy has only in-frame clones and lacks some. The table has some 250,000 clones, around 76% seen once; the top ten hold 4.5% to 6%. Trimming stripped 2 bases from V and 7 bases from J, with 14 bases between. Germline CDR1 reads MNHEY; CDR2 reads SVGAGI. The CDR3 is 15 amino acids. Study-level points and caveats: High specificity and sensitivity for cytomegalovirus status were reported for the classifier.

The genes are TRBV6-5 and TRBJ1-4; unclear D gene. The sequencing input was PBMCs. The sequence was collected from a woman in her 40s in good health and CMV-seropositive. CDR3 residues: CASSYLDMAGEKLFF. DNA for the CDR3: TGTGCCAGCAGTTACCTAGACATGGCGGGTGAAAAACTGTTTTTT.